This TCR beta chain was captured by sequencing in a study of identical twins listed by TCRdb under 2016. Regarding the complete study: TCR alpha and beta repertoires from monozygotic twins, unrelated adults of various ages and cord blood were deep-sequenced to test whether fetal clonotypes persist. To rule out contamination, the twin experiments were replicated at different times with different library preparation protocols. The study at large found these results: Out-of-frame TCR alpha sequences shared between twins showed an excess of low generation-probability sequences compared with coincidental sharing between unrelated individuals. Out-of-frame TCR alpha sharing in monozygotic twins was systematically underestimated by recombination models, whereas sharing between unrelated individuals was in agreement with the recombination models. Zero-insertion analyses could be partly confounded by invariant T cells such as MAIT and iNKT, although diverse VJ usage argued against such confounding for most clonotypes. Fewer insertions were carried by abundant cord blood beta clonotypes; a weaker similar trend was observed in young adult naive repertoires, while no such trend was observed in memory repertoires. Conclusions relied on cross-sectional statistical analysis, since the same donors could not be followed over many years. The excess sharing between twins in beta out-of-frame sequences was weaker because fewer shared sequences reduced the signal-to-noise ratio.

Every donor was a healthy Caucasian. Three pairs of female monozygotic twins, all aged about 18 to 30 years, made up the twin cohort. CD4+ and CD8+ T cell populations were isolated with positive isolation kits from Invitrogen. Library method: 5' RACE. TCRdb lists the instrument as Illumina HiSeq 2000. A universal primer binding site was added through template switching, and the final cDNA carried a unique molecular identifier so that TCR cDNA molecules could be counted accurately. Specific primers in the conserved constant-segment region were used to synthesize first-strand cDNA for the TCR alpha and beta chains. To control for contamination, every cDNA library carried two barcodes: a SMART-Mk sample barcode plus Illumina barcodes. Two successive PCR steps introduced TruSeq adapter sequences along with Illumina sample barcodes. The TCR alpha and beta cDNA libraries were sequenced on the Illumina HiSeq platform using custom primers. In the source study's methods: MiGEC processed the raw reads to extract unique molecular identifiers, while MiXCR was used to determine the CDR3 positions. Recombination models were inferred per individual with the repgenHMM and IGoR tools using an EM algorithm. Shared clonotype analysis was performed with the tcR package in R, normalizing sharing by the product of cloneset sizes. Out-of-frame nonproductive sequences were analyzed to study raw recombination free of thymic and clonal selection effects. In-frame beta chains were kept once TCRdb had trimmed the public reads at Q25 with fastp and called clones with MiXCR. Every entry covers one CDR3 protein and lists the most common genes and DNA from its rows. These V and J calls are TCRdb output, not the study's own analysis. The table for this sample lists 400,000 to 650,000 distinct CDR3 sequences; 22% of them were counted only once. The top ten constitute roughly 0.91% of the sample.

This clonotype came up a few times. Its binding antigen is unknown. No base qualities exist here, and no much larger clone lies one base off it. These data also formed part of another study, on T cells expressing NK-cell markers. The second study reports: About 8 donors provided sorted CD3+CD56+NKG2C+, CD3+CD56+NKG2C- and CD3+CD56-NKG2C+ T-cell subsets, whose TCR beta-chain repertoires were profiled. Among the eight sequenced donors, seven were HCMV-seropositive and one was HCMV-seronegative. In several experiments an anti-gammadeltaTCR antibody was added to restrict sorting to alphabetaTCR-expressing T cells. In six donors, the dominant CD3+CD56+NKG2C+ clonotypes were found to rank among the top 10 CD8+ clonotypes and to make up 1.0-7.0% of CD8+ T cells. Those dominant clonotypes were again the most abundant among CD3+CD56-NKG2C+ cells in a handful of donors, at about 28.3-60.1%. It remained unclear whether the expanded NKG2C-expressing T cell clones were specific for HCMV antigens. The eight sequenced donors were randomly selected healthy volunteers, three men and five women. HCMV serostatus was determined by detecting HCMV-specific IgG in serum with a commercial ELISA kit. MIGEC handled demultiplexing of the reads and grouping by UMI, while MiTCR was used to assemble and quantify clonotypes. To exclude erroneous sequences, only TCR cDNA sequences supported by at least two reads were retained. The tcR package was used for downstream repertoire analysis, with clonotypes matched between fractions based on CDR3 nucleotide sequence plus V segment. VDJmatch was used to annotate antigen specificity against VDJdb, with one amino acid substitution in CDR3 allowed.

Sequencing input: CD4+ T cells sorted from blood. The source is a woman aged 18 to 35 in good health.

The nucleotide sequence reads as follows: TGCGCCAGCAGCTTGGCCTTAGGGGACGGGACCAAAAACATTCAGTACTTC. The translation is CASSLALGDGTKNIQYF. The receptor chain draws on TRBV5-1 and TRBJ2-4; the D gene could be TRBD1 or TRBD2, each one agreeing over 5 bases. CDR1 SGHRS and CDR2 YFSETQ are derived from the germline V gene. Trimming removed 0 bases from V and 2 bases from J, leaving 15 bases between the germline ends. The CDR3 starts with the cysteine, ends with the phenylalanine, and has 17 residues. Only the CDR3 part of the read is kept: 51 bases, read in frame from the first base.